A single sample gave rise to the 17 T cell receptor beta chains below, sequenced in a study of liver allograft versus peripheral blood T cells. Study-level background: Repertoires of T cell receptors in transplanted livers were compared with recipients' peripheral blood repertoires.

TCRdb reprocessed the reads with MiXCR, giving one entry per CDR3 protein. There are 7,000 to 9,500 distinct CDR3 sequences in the sample; over 15% occur only once, and 4.6% lies in the top ten. All receptors derive from a human patient who had a liver transplant. Some T cells may originate from the graft donor.

Written as DNA, the CDR3 is TGTGCCAGCAGCTTGTTTGGGGCCAACGTCCTGACTTTC. Translation gives CASSLFGANVLTF. This sequence joins TRBV5-6 and TRBJ2-6; D ambiguous. Germline V gene lookup returns CDR1 SGHDT and CDR2 YYEEEE. There are 13 residues in the CDR3. Between the trimmed V and J ends, which lost 1 base and 3 bases, there was a span of 2 bases. Based on the CDR3 plus reference TRBV5-6 and TRBJ2-6, the full variable domain is DAGVTQSPTHLIKTRGQQVTLRCSPKSGHDTVSWYQQALGQGPQFIFQYYEEEERQRGNFPDRFSGHQFPNYSSELNVNALLLGDSALYLCASSLFGANVLTFGAGSRLTVL.

By share, this clonotype counts as medium-sized (0.01 to 0.1%). V and J are TRBV5-6 and TRBJ2-1, with 8 bases that match TRBD2. The J segment lost 3 bases and the V segment lost 4 bases, leaving 6 bases of the junction unmatched. This CDR3 is 15 amino acids long. Per the germline V gene, CDR1 is SGHDT and CDR2 is YYEEEE. The CDR3 reads CASSSFSGVYNEQFF. In DNA form, the CDR3 reads TGTGCCAGCAGCAGCTTTAGCGGGGTCTACAATGAGCAGTTCTTC. Filled out from reference TRBV5-6 and TRBJ2-1, the complete variable domain reads DAGVTQSPTHLIKTRGQQVTLRCSPKSGHDTVSWYQQALGQGPQFIFQYYEEEERQRGNFPDRFSGHQFPNYSSELNVNALLLGDSALYLCASSSFSGVYNEQFFGPGTRLTVL.

By sample fraction, this clonotype is medium-sized. The chain employs TRBV9 and TRBJ2-1; D could derive from TRBD1 or TRBD2 (5 bases each). Germline-derived CDR1 and CDR2 are SGDLS and YYNGEE. The CDR3 totals 17 residues. The V and J ends lost 0 bases and 0 bases respectively, with 13 bases between them. Here the CDR3 reads CASSVAEGISSYNEQFF. CDR3 DNA sequence: TGTGCCAGCAGCGTAGCAGAGGGGATCAGCTCCTACAATGAGCAGTTCTTC.

The V and J genes are TRBV2 and TRBJ1-1, with no clear D. The CDR3 is 14 amino acids. From germline, CDR1 is SNHLY and CDR2 FYNNEI. Trimming stripped 2 bases from V and 3 bases from J, with 10 bases between. The CDR3, as DNA: TGTGCCAGCAGTGAAATGCGGGGAGACACTGAAGCTTTCTTT. Its translation is CASSEMRGDTEAFF.

There are a few counts of this clonotype. The chain links TRBV6-5 to TRBJ1-1; D possibly corresponds to TRBD1 (6 bases). The germline gives CDR1 MNHEY, CDR2 SVGAGI. The CDR3 is 15 residues long. Trimming left V 4 bases short and J 0 bases short, with 12 bases between. The CDR3 is CASSLSGALNTEAFF. Here the CDR3 DNA reads TGTGCCAGCAGTTTATCAGGGGCCTTGAACACTGAAGCTTTCTTT.

J is TRBJ2-3 and V is TRBV10-3; D is undetermined. Germline V CDR1 and CDR2: ENHRY, SYGVKD. The CDR3 runs 12 residues. Trimming pared 8 bases from V and 3 bases from J, leaving 9 bases between. The CDR3 here is CAIGLGTDTQYF. The CDR3 coding sequence is TGTGCCATCGGGCTCGGGACAGATACGCAGTATTTT.

This clonotype was counted at least ten times. The CDR3 spells CSARDAHRWDEQFF. The DNA of the CDR3 is TGCAGTGCTAGAGATGCCCATAGGTGGGATGAGCAGTTCTTC. This chain links TRBV20-1 with TRBJ2-1; the D is unclear. The CDR3 is 14 amino acids. Germline CDR1 DFQATT, CDR2 SNEGSKA (reference sequence). V was cut by 0 bases and J by 8 bases, with 14 bases left in between.

By sample share, this clonotype is medium-sized. The CDR3 region has the DNA TGTGCCAGCAGCGGTTTAAGCTCCTACAATGAGCAGTTCTTC. It encodes CASSGLSSYNEQFF. This chain uses TRBV27 with TRBJ2-1; D not resolved. Looked up from germline, CDR1 is MNHEY and CDR2 is SMNVEV (reference sequence). This CDR3 is 14 amino acids long. Trimming took off 6 bases at V and 0 bases at J, with 9 bases between the two ends.

In its sample, this clonotype was seen many times. The chain has TRBV5-5 and TRBJ1-2; 7 bases map to TRBD1. The germline V gene encodes CDR1 SGHKS and CDR2 YYEKEE (reference sequence). V gave up 6 bases and J gave up 6 bases; unmatched junction bases: 2. The CDR3 has 11 residues. DNA of the CDR3: TGTGCCAGCACAGGGGGACATGGCTACACCTTC. Amino acid sequence: CASTGGHGYTF.

V usage is TRBV28 and J usage is TRBJ1-4; the D is unclear. Germline V gene sequence: CDR1 MDHEN, CDR2 SYDVKM. Between the trimmed V and J ends, which lost 6 bases and 15 bases, there was a span of 14 bases. The CDR3 extends over 11 amino acids. CDR3 residues: CASSQWTLVFF. As DNA, the CDR3 is TGTGCCAGCAGCCAATGGACCCTTGTGTTTTTT.

Judged by abundance, this clonotype is medium-sized (0.01 to 0.1%). The V call is TRBV6-5, the J call TRBJ2-1; D gene unclear. The CDR3 is 14 amino acids. Germline V CDR1 and CDR2: MNHEY, SVGAGI. Trimming cost V 6 bases and J 5 bases, with 14 bases left between them. The CDR3: CASSPQFGHNEQFF. The CDR3 DNA is TGTGCCAGCAGCCCTCAATTTGGGCACAATGAGCAGTTCTTC.

By share, this clonotype counts as medium-sized (0.01 to 0.1%). CDR3 bases: TGTGCCAGCAGTGAATTCCTTATTTCCTACGAGCAGTACTTC. It yields the protein CASSEFLISYEQYF. The chain couples TRBV6-1 to TRBJ2-7; D unresolved. CDR3 size: 14 residues. The V end was cut by 2 bases, the J end by 1 base, with 9 bases between. Germline V gene sequence: CDR1 MNHNS, CDR2 SASEGT.

The table lists this clonotype with a few counts. The V call is TRBV20-1, the J call TRBJ2-7; D is ambiguous. Germline CDR1 and CDR2: DFQATT and SNEGSKA (reference sequence). The CDR3 spans 12 residues. With 3 bases removed from V and 5 bases from J, the gap between germline ends came to 11 bases. In DNA, the CDR3 is TGCAGTGCTAGTCAGCCCACGGACGAGCAGTACTTC. It encodes CSASQPTDEQYF.

This clonotype is classed as medium-sized. The chain uses TRBV6-6 and TRBJ1-4; no clear D. Trimming left V 2 bases short and J 0 bases short, with 13 bases between. CDR3 length: 17 residues. CDR1 MNHNY and CDR2 SVGAGI come from the germline V gene (reference sequence). The CDR3 coding sequence is TGTGCCAGCAGTTACAGCCGCTACGGAGCAACTAATGAAAAACTGTTTTTT. Translation gives CASSYSRYGATNEKLFF.

A note on this clonotype: A much larger clonotype is one base distant, so this may be a read error. The genes are TRBV18 and TRBJ2-7; D is unresolved. Trimming pared 8 bases from V and 4 bases from J, leaving 12 bases between. This CDR3 spans 12 amino acids. Germline CDR1 reads KGHSH; CDR2 reads LQKENI. The CDR3 loop is CASTAEAYEQYF. The CDR3 DNA sequence: TGTGCCAGCACAGCAGAGGCTTACGAGCAGTACTTC.

The chain joins TRBV5-4 to TRBJ2-1; D is possibly TRBD2 (6 bases). CDR1 is SGHNT and CDR2 is YYREEE in the germline V gene (reference sequence). V was trimmed by 5 bases and J by 6 bases, leaving 15 bases between them. The CDR3 is made up of 14 amino acids. CDR3 amino acids: CASRGGLIVNEQFF. In DNA form, the CDR3 reads TGTGCCAGCAGAGGAGGGCTAATTGTCAATGAGCAGTTCTTC.

This clonotype was observed once. The CDR3, as DNA: TGTGCCAGCAGCTTAGGACAGGGTGTTGAAAATGAGCAGTTCTTC. This codes for CASSLGQGVENEQFF. The chain has TRBV11-2 and TRBJ2-1, with TRBD1 matching over 7 bases. In germline, CDR1 is SGHAT, CDR2 FQNNGV. The CDR3 loop spans 15 amino acids. Unmatched junction bases numbered 7, after V lost 1 base and J lost 7 bases.